Shown below are 28 T cell receptor beta chains from a single sample sequenced in a study of blood T cell repertoires in COVID-19. TCRdb's copy holds only in-frame clones and misses some; the assay was immunoSEQ multiplex PCR. Of about 150,000 clones in the sample, 80% are singletons; the top ten hold under 0.75%. The sample consisted of peripheral blood. The receptors stem from a man between 60 and 75 years old with acute or convalescent COVID-19.

The chain joins TRBV7-8 to TRBJ1-6, with 10 bases identical to TRBD1. V was pared by 3 bases and J by 5 bases, with 4 bases of the junction left unmatched. Germline loops: CDR1 SGHVS, CDR2 FQNEAQ. CDR3 size: 16 residues. CDR3 coding DNA: TGTGCCAGCAGCTTCCGGACAGGGGGTCATAATTCACCCCTCCACTTT. Translated: CASSFRTGGHNSPLHF.

The genes are TRBV7-2 and TRBJ1-1, with a weak D call TRBD1 (5 bases). The CDR3 consists of 17 residues. In germline, CDR1 is SGHTA, CDR2 FQGNSA. V was clipped by 5 bases and J by 3 bases, with 22 bases between them. The chain's CDR3 is CASSLHGGFGRDTEAFF. The CDR3 DNA is TGTGCCAGCAGCCTGCATGGGGGGTTCGGACGGGACACTGAAGCTTTCTTT.

This chain links TRBV6-2 or TRBV6-3 with TRBJ2-7; D is uncertain. CDR1 MNHEY and CDR2 SVGEGT come from the germline V gene. Trimming cost V 0 bases and J 5 bases, with 11 bases left between them. The CDR3 is 14 residues long. CDR3 sequence reads: CASSYSAPGNEQYF. The CDR3 DNA is TGTGCCAGCAGTTACTCCGCCCCTGGCAACGAGCAGTACTTC.

The CDR3 sequence is CAISESIVRNTEAFF. The CDR3 DNA reads as TGTGCCATCAGTGAGTCGATTGTCAGGAACACTGAAGCTTTCTTT. The chain employs TRBV10-3 and TRBJ1-1, with D unclear. Trimming cost V 0 bases and J 1 base, with 9 bases left between them. The CDR3 sequence is 15 residues long. From germline, CDR1 is ENHRY and CDR2 SYGVKD.

The gene calls are TRBV2 and TRBJ2-3; possibly TRBD1 for D (5 bases). Trimming cost V 4 bases and J 0 bases, with 14 bases left between them. Germline V CDR1 and CDR2: SNHLY, FYNNEI. The CDR3 length is 16 residues. DNA of the CDR3: TGTGCCAGCAGTGGGGGCCAGGTGTCTAGCACAGATACGCAGTATTTT. This codes for CASSGGQVSSTDTQYF.

The rearrangement uses TRBV12-3 or TRBV12-4 and TRBJ2-7; the D gene is possibly TRBD2 (5 bases). The CDR3 totals 13 residues. V was clipped by 6 bases and J by 6 bases, with 15 bases between them. The CDR3 here is CASSYLITSEQYF. As DNA, the CDR3 is TGTGCCAGCAGCTACCTCATAACTAGCGAGCAGTACTTC.

The chain recombines TRBV7-9 with TRBJ1-4; D not resolved. Germline V gene sequence: CDR1 SEHNR, CDR2 FQNEAQ (reference sequence). This CDR3 has 15 amino acids. V lost 5 bases to trimming and J lost 4 bases, with 14 bases between them. The CDR3: CASSRPGIGNEKLFF. CDR3 DNA sequence: TGTGCCAGCAGCCGCCCCGGGATAGGTAATGAAAAACTGTTTTTT.

J is TRBJ1-1 and V is TRBV28; 8 nucleotides line up with TRBD1. Germline V gene data show CDR1 as MDHEN and CDR2 as SYDVKM. The J segment lost 5 bases and the V segment lost 6 bases, leaving 14 bases of the junction unmatched. The CDR3 contains 16 residues. The chain's CDR3 is CASSSIPGTGRTEAFF. The CDR3 bases are TGTGCCAGCAGCTCCATCCCTGGGACAGGAAGGACTGAAGCTTTCTTT.

V usage is TRBV28 and J usage is TRBJ1-1; the D gene is possibly TRBD1 (5 bases). CDR3 length: 13 amino acids. Germline values: CDR1 MDHEN, CDR2 SYDVKM. The V end lost 8 bases, the J end lost 4 bases, and 14 bases lay between the germline ends. CDR3: CASLRVGGTEAFF. The CDR3 region has the DNA TGTGCCAGCCTCCGGGTCGGGGGCACTGAAGCTTTCTTT.

This clone showed up just a few times. The chain couples TRBV6-2 or TRBV6-3 to TRBJ1-1, with TRBD1 matching over 8 bases. With V trimmed by 4 bases and J by 0 bases, 7 bases remained unmatched. The CDR3 extends over 16 amino acids. Germline V gene data show CDR1 as MNHEY and CDR2 as SVGEGT. The chain's CDR3 is CASSSSRQGMNTEAFF. As DNA, the CDR3 is TGTGCCAGCAGTTCTTCAAGACAGGGGATGAACACTGAAGCTTTCTTT.

The rearrangement uses TRBV4-2 and TRBJ2-3, with 9 bases that match TRBD1. There are 15 residues in the CDR3. V lost 0 bases and J lost 6; bases outside the gene matches: 4. Germline V gives CDR1 LGHNA, CDR2 YNFKEQ. The CDR3, as DNA: TGTGCCAGCAGCCAAGAGCGGGGACAGGGCGATACGCAGTATTTT. This encodes CASSQERGQGDTQYF.

The chain has TRBV6-5 and TRBJ1-3, with TRBD1 matching 7 bases. Losses at the gene ends were 4 bases for V and 2 bases for J; bases not matched to a gene: 2. Germline V gives CDR1 MNHEY, CDR2 SVGAGI. The CDR3 spans 14 residues. DNA for the CDR3: TGTGCCAGCAGTTGGGGGACAGCTGGAAACACCATATATTTT. Translated, it gives CASSWGTAGNTIYF.

V and J are TRBV7-3 and TRBJ2-1; the D gene is possibly TRBD2 (5 bases). Germline V lookup: CDR1 SGHTA, CDR2 FQGTGA. Trimming took off 0 bases at V and 5 bases at J, with 11 bases between the two ends. The CDR3 is made up of 15 amino acids. This CDR3 is CASSLTGEPHNEQFF. In DNA, the CDR3 is TGTGCCAGCAGCTTAACGGGAGAACCCCACAATGAGCAGTTCTTC. Looking up the rest from reference TRBV7-3 and TRBJ2-1 gives the full variable domain: GAGVSQTPSNKVTEKGKYVELRCDPISGHTALYWYRQSLGQGPEFLIYFQGTGAADDSGLPNDRFFAVRPEGSVSTLKIQRTERGDSAVYLCASSLTGEPHNEQFFGPGTRLTVL.

The J gene is TRBJ1-1, the V gene TRBV7-9, with TRBD1 identical over 7 bases. Trimming took 1 base from V and 1 from J; bases not matched to a gene: 0. The V gene's germline CDR1 is SEHNR and CDR2 FQNEAQ (reference sequence). The CDR3 runs 14 residues. CDR3 coding DNA: TGTGCCAGCAGCTTAGGGGACAGGAACACTGAAGCTTTCTTT. This gives the protein CASSLGDRNTEAFF.

The V call is TRBV19, the J call TRBJ1-5, with 7 bases that match TRBD1. There are 17 residues in the CDR3. Germline V gene data show CDR1 as LNHDA and CDR2 as SQIVND (reference sequence). V gave up 4 bases and J gave up 4 bases; unmatched junction bases: 13. The CDR3 bases are TGTGCCAGTAGTACACTTCCCGGGACAGCTTCGAATCAGCCCCAGCATTTT. Residues: CASSTLPGTASNQPQHF.

V and J are TRBV7-9 and TRBJ2-7; 9 bases are a match to TRBD2. The germline V gene has CDR1 SEHNR and CDR2 FQNEAQ (reference sequence). The V segment lost 5 bases and the J segment 0 bases; nucleotides outside the gene matches: 2. The CDR3 has 14 amino acids. CDR3 in amino acids: CASSPGLASYEQYF. The CDR3 DNA reads as TGTGCCAGCAGCCCGGGACTAGCCTCCTACGAGCAGTACTTC.

V usage is TRBV15 and J usage is TRBJ2-1; D perhaps matches TRBD1 (6 bases). Germline values: CDR1 LNHNV, CDR2 YYDKDF (reference sequence). Trimming left V 7 bases short and J 5 bases short, with 15 bases between. CDR3 size: 14 residues. CDR3 bases: TGTGCCACCACCGGGACACCGAGTCACAATGAGCAGTTCTTC. Translated, it gives CATTGTPSHNEQFF.

This chain connects TRBV2 to TRBJ1-3; D perhaps matches TRBD1 (6 bases). The V end lost 3 bases, the J end lost 0 bases, and 9 bases lay between the germline ends. CDR3 size: 15 residues. Germline CDR1 reads SNHLY; CDR2 reads FYNNEI. CDR3 in amino acids: CASSDGTLSGNTIYF. In nucleotides, the CDR3 is TGTGCCAGCAGTGACGGGACACTCTCTGGAAACACCATATATTTT.

This clone turned up a few times. The chain recombines TRBV6-6 with TRBJ2-1; the match to TRBD2 covers 7 bases. The germline V gene encodes CDR1 MNHNY and CDR2 SVGAGI (reference sequence). The length of the CDR3 is 14 residues. With V trimmed by 7 bases and J by 0 bases, 3 bases remained unmatched. The CDR3 DNA reads TGTGCCAGCACGGGGGGTGGCTCCTACAATGAGCAGTTCTTC. Translated: CASTGGGSYNEQFF.

The chain couples TRBV4-1 to TRBJ2-4, with 10 nucleotides matching TRBD2. CDR1 and CDR2 (germline): MGHRA, YSYEKL. CDR3 size: 18 residues. Trimming cost V 0 bases and J 0 bases; bases outside gene matches: 5. The CDR3 DNA follows: TGCGCCAGCAGCCAAGACCCTAGCGGGGGCCTAGCCAAAAACATTCAGTACTTC. Translation: CASSQDPSGGLAKNIQYF.

This chain connects TRBV2 to TRBJ2-7, with D possibly matching TRBD2 (5 bases). The V and J ends lost 6 bases and 2 bases respectively, with 14 bases between them. This CDR3 has 14 residues. Per the germline V gene, CDR1 is SNHLY and CDR2 is FYNNEI. This chain's CDR3 is CASRNGLGPYEQYF. In DNA, the CDR3 is TGTGCCAGCAGGAACGGACTGGGTCCCTACGAGCAGTACTTC.

Here the CDR3 DNA reads TGTGCCAGCAGTTTATTCGGGGGGAACAATCAGCCCCAGCATTTT. The encoded protein is CASSLFGGNNQPQHF. The chain employs TRBV28 and TRBJ1-5; D might be TRBD1 (5 bases). Trimming removed 1 base at V and 3 bases at J, with 10 bases between. Per germline, CDR1 MDHEN and CDR2 SYDVKM. The CDR3 extends over 15 amino acids.

The chain recombines TRBV28 with TRBJ1-2; TRBD1 aligns across 9 bases. Germline trimming cut 3 bases from V and 4 bases from J; bases unmatched to any gene: 6. Germline CDR1 is MDHEN and CDR2 is SYDVKM. The CDR3 spans 15 residues. This CDR3 is CASSLPPGQGYGYTF. The CDR3 coding sequence is TGTGCCAGCAGTTTGCCGCCGGGACAGGGCTATGGCTACACCTTC.

V and J are TRBV27 and TRBJ1-6; TRBD1 is a possible D gene (5 bases). Germline V gives CDR1 MNHEY, CDR2 SMNVEV (reference sequence). V was pared by 2 bases and J by 9 bases, with 14 bases between. The CDR3 totals 15 residues. The CDR3 nucleotides read TGTGCCAGCAGTTTAGCGGCAGGGCAGGGTTCACCCCTCCACTTT. The encoded protein is CASSLAAGQGSPLHF.

The genes are TRBV6-5 and TRBJ2-1; 11 bases are shared with TRBD2. The CDR3 consists of 14 residues. V was clipped by 6 bases and J by 7 bases; unmatched bases: 5. The germline V gene encodes CDR1 MNHEY and CDR2 SVGAGI. The CDR3 loop reads CASRTSGGWNEQFF. For the CDR3, the DNA is TGTGCCAGCAGAACTAGCGGGGGTTGGAATGAGCAGTTCTTC.

In this sample, this clone turned up a few times. The chain recombines TRBV6-5 with TRBJ2-7, with TRBD1 as a possible D gene (5 bases). V was trimmed by 3 bases and J by 7 bases, leaving 13 bases between them. The germline V gene encodes CDR1 MNHEY and CDR2 SVGAGI. This CDR3 is 13 amino acids long. In nucleotides, the CDR3 is TGTGCCAGCAGTTATCAATTATCAGGGGAGCAGTACTTC. Amino acid sequence: CASSYQLSGEQYF.

This rearrangement joins TRBV13 to TRBJ1-1; no reliable D call. V gave up 1 base and J gave up 5 bases, with 5 bases separating them. Germline-derived CDR1 and CDR2 are PRHDT and FYEKMQ (reference sequence). This CDR3 spans 12 amino acids. The CDR3 region has the DNA TGTGCCAGCAGCTTAGATAAAACTGAAGCTTTCTTT. Its protein product is CASSLDKTEAFF.

This clone has only a few counts. The rearrangement joins TRBV11-2 to TRBJ1-3, with no clear D. This CDR3 spans 15 amino acids. V was clipped by 5 bases and J by 0 bases, with 11 bases between them. Germline V CDR1 and CDR2: SGHAT, FQNNGV. CDR3 amino acids: CASSEGDVSGNTIYF. CDR3 DNA: TGTGCCAGCAGCGAGGGAGACGTCTCTGGAAACACCATATATTTT.